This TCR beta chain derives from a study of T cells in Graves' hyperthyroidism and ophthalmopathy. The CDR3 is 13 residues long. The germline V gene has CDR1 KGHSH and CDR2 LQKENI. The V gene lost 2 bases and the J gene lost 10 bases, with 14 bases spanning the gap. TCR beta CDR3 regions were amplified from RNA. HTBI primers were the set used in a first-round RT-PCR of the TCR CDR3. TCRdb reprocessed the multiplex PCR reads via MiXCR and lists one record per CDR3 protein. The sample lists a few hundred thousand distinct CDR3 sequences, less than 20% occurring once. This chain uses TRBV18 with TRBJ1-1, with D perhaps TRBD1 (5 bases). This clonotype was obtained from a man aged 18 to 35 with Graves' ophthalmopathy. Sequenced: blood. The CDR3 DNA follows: TGTGCCAGCTCACCAGGAAGGGACGGACCAGCTTTCTTT. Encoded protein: CASSPGRDGPAFF.